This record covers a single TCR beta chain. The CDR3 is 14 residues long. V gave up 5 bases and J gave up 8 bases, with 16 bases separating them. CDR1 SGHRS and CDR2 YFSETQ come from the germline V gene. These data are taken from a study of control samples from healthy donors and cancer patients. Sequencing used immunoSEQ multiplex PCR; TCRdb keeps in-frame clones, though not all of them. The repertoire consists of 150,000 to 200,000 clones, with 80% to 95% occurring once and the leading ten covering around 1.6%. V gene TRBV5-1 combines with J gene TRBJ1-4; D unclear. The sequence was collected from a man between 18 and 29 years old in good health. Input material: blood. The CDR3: CASRAGQLEEKLFF. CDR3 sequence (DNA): TGCGCCAGCAGGGCCGGGCAACTGGAAGAAAAACTGTTTTTT.